The sequence of this T cell receptor beta chain was determined in a study of T cells in Graves' hyperthyroidism and ophthalmopathy. Amplified regions were TCR beta CDR3 sequences from RNA transcripts. First-round RT-PCR with HTBI primers amplified the TCR CDR3 region. TCRdb reprocessed the multiplex PCR reads via MiXCR and lists one record per CDR3 protein. Of approximately 510,000 distinct CDR3 sequences in the sample, roughly 20% are singletons; the top ten hold about 26%. When ophthalmopathy did not progress within 18 months, Graves' hyperthyroidism was considered stable. Diagnostic assessment was based on clinical symptoms, serum thyroxine and TRAb, thyroid ultrasound and orbital computed tomography. The germline V gene encodes CDR1 GTSNPN and CDR2 SVGIG (reference sequence). The CDR3 runs 17 residues. V was clipped by 0 bases and J by 2 bases; unmatched bases: 10. This clonotype was seen at least ten times.

The sample consisted of blood. This chain uses TRBV30 with TRBJ1-2, with 9 positions matching TRBD1. The origin of this receptor is a young man with Graves' hyperthyroidism. The CDR3 loop reads CAWSVGTGTRANYGYTF. The CDR3 coding sequence is TGTGCCTGGAGTGTTGGGACAGGGACCCGGGCAAACTATGGCTACACCTTC.